The next 12 T cell receptor beta chains were all read from a single sample in a study of cytomegalovirus exposure and HLA in healthy donors. 13 Jbeta primers and 60 Vbeta primers were used for the PCR. Measured with immunoSEQ multiplex PCR; TCRdb has only the in-frame clones, and not every one. The repertoire consists of around 87,000 clones, with approximately 80% occurring once and the leading ten covering 3%. Sequenced material: PBMCs. These receptors were collected from a middle-aged man in good health and CMV-seronegative.

The chain uses TRBV25-1 and TRBJ2-6; 8 nucleotides align to TRBD2. The CDR3 runs 15 residues. V trimming: 0 bases; J trimming: 13 bases; junction bases outside the gene matches: 8. Germline lookup yields CDR1 MGHDK and CDR2 SYGVNS. The CDR3 here is CASSEYVGRGGVLTF. Here the CDR3 DNA reads TGTGCCAGCAGTGAATATGTGGGTCGGGGGGGGGTCCTGACTTTC.

The chain combines TRBV7-9 with TRBJ1-2, with D unresolved. V dropped 5 bases and J dropped 6 bases, with 13 bases sitting between them. CDR3 length: 13 residues. Looked up from germline, CDR1 is SEHNR and CDR2 is FQNEAQ (reference sequence). The CDR3 loop is CASSARVGDGYTF. DNA for the CDR3: TGTGCCAGCAGCGCCCGCGTGGGAGATGGCTACACCTTC. Filled out from reference TRBV7-9 and TRBJ1-2, the complete variable domain reads DTGVSQNPRHKITKRGQNVTFRCDPISEHNRLYWYRQTLGQGPEFLTYFQNEAQLEKSRLLSDRFSAERPKGSFSTLEIQRTEQGDSAMYLCASSARVGDGYTFGSGTRLTVV.

This clone showed up just a few times. The sample has other DNA sequences that encode this CDR3 too. The chain is built from TRBV30 and TRBJ2-7; 7 nucleotides match TRBD1. V was pared by 2 bases and J by 3 bases, with 10 bases of the junction left unmatched. Germline values: CDR1 GTSNPN, CDR2 SVGIG (reference sequence). CDR3 length: 15 amino acids. In nucleotides, the CDR3 is TGTGCCTGGAGTTCACTCGGACAGGTGAACTACGAGCAGTACTTC. Protein: CAWSSLGQVNYEQYF.

This chain connects TRBV18 to TRBJ1-2; weak D call: TRBD1 (6 bases). V lost 1 base to trimming and J lost 5 bases, with 11 bases between them. CDR1 and CDR2 from the germline V gene are KGHSH and LQKENI. This CDR3 spans 14 amino acids. The CDR3 coding sequence is TGTGCCAGCTCACCACAGGGACATGGGTATGGCTACACCTTC. Its protein is CASSPQGHGYGYTF.

This chain uses TRBV7-2 with TRBJ2-6; tentatively, D is TRBD2 (7 bases). With 7 bases removed from V and 1 base from J, the gap between germline ends came to 11 bases. The germline V gene encodes CDR1 SGHTA and CDR2 FQGNSA. The CDR3 loop spans 15 amino acids. CDR3 residues: CASMAGASGANVLTF. CDR3 coding DNA: TGTGCCAGCATGGCGGGGGCTTCTGGGGCCAACGTCCTGACTTTC. The complete variable domain, with remaining parts taken from reference TRBV7-2 and TRBJ2-6, reads GAGVSQSPSNKVTEKGKDVELRCDPISGHTALYWYRQSLGQGLEFLIYFQGNSAPDKSGLPSDRFSAERTGGSVSTLTIQRTQQEDSAVYLCASMAGASGANVLTFGAGSRLTVL.

The genes are TRBV7-2 and TRBJ2-7; TRBD1 aligns across 7 bases. The CDR3 extends over 15 amino acids. The ends lost 2 bases at V and 3 bases at J; junction bases unmatched: 7. Per germline, CDR1 SGHTA and CDR2 FQGNSA. The CDR3 DNA follows: TGTGCCAGCAGCTTAACAGGGACAGATCTCTACGAGCAGTACTTC. Protein product: CASSLTGTDLYEQYF.

The rearrangement links TRBV9 to TRBJ2-2, with a weak D call TRBD2 (6 bases). CDR3 length: 17 residues. Germline-derived CDR1 and CDR2 are SGDLS and YYNGEE. With 4 bases removed from V and 1 base from J, the gap between germline ends came to 17 bases. The CDR3, as DNA: TGTGCCAGCAGCCCACGGAAGGGGCGGGAGAACACCGGGGAGCTGTTTTTT. As protein: CASSPRKGRENTGELFF.

J is TRBJ1-1 and V is TRBV4-3; D gene unclear. Germline-derived CDR1 and CDR2 are LGHNA and YSLEER. Trimming stripped 1 base from V and 0 bases from J, with 9 bases between. This CDR3 has 15 amino acids. The CDR3, as DNA: TGCGCCAGCAGCCAAGGTACCGGGGTGAACACTGAAGCTTTCTTT. Its translation: CASSQGTGVNTEAFF.

V gene TRBV7-9 combines with J gene TRBJ1-6; 9 nucleotides align to TRBD1. The germline V gene encodes CDR1 SEHNR and CDR2 FQNEAQ (reference sequence). Trimming at V came to 5 bases and at J to 4 bases, leaving 6 bases not matched to a gene. The CDR3 has 16 residues. CDR3 loop: CASSPTGGGYNSPLHF. In DNA, the CDR3 is TGTGCCAGCAGCCCCACAGGGGGCGGTTATAATTCACCCCTCCACTTT.

This clone was counted once. J is TRBJ1-6 and V is TRBV28; TRBD1 aligns across 7 bases. From germline, CDR1 is MDHEN and CDR2 SYDVKM. V lost 5 bases and J lost 6; bases outside the gene matches: 7. The CDR3 runs to 15 residues. CDR3 in amino acids: CASSPPTGINSPLHF. The DNA of the CDR3 is TGTGCCAGCAGTCCCCCGACAGGGATTAATTCACCCCTCCACTTT.

The rearrangement links TRBV11-1 to TRBJ1-1; D remains ambiguous. CDR3 length: 15 residues. Trimming shortened V by 2 bases and J by 2 bases, and 12 bases separated the two germline ends. From germline, CDR1 is SGHAT and CDR2 FQDESV (reference sequence). CDR3 bases: TGTGCCAGCAGCTTACGCCCCCGGGTAAACACTGAAGCTTTCTTT. The encoded protein is CASSLRPRVNTEAFF. The variable domain in full, with the rest retrieved from reference TRBV11-1 and TRBJ1-1, is EAEVAQSPRYKITEKSQAVAFWCDPISGHATLYWYRQILGQGPELLVQFQDESVVDDSQLPKDRFSAERLKGVDSTLKIQPAELGDSAMYLCASSLRPRVNTEAFFGQGTRLTVV.

The chain links TRBV6-5 to TRBJ2-7, with D possibly matching TRBD2 (6 bases). Germline lookup yields CDR1 MNHEY and CDR2 SVGAGI. This CDR3 has 13 residues. V lost 2 bases to trimming and J lost 5 bases, with 10 bases between them. The CDR3 loop is CASSYGPGDEQYF. The CDR3 DNA is TGTGCCAGCAGTTACGGACCGGGGGACGAGCAGTACTTC.